The next 3 T cell receptor beta chains were all read from a single sample in a study of T cell repertoires in ileal Crohn's disease. The time point: neoterminal ileum biopsy at postoperative endoscopy, about 6 months after surgery. Sequencing was performed with immunoSEQ multiplex PCR; in TCRdb, only in-frame clones are kept and a portion is missing. The sample carries some 14,000 clones, just under 80% recorded once. The sequencing input was ileal tissue. The receptors shown here come from an adult with Crohn's disease.

The chain links TRBV6-6 to TRBJ2-7; 8 bases are shared with TRBD2. Germline V gene data show CDR1 as MNHNY and CDR2 as SVGAGI (reference sequence). This CDR3 has 12 residues. The junction had 4 bases not matched to a gene; V was cut back by 6 bases and J by 6 bases. The CDR3: CASSPSGGEQYF. Here the CDR3 DNA reads TGTGCCAGCAGCCCCAGCGGGGGCGAGCAGTACTTC.

The chain links TRBV28 to TRBJ2-7, with D perhaps TRBD1 or TRBD2 (5 bases each). In germline, CDR1 is MDHEN, CDR2 SYDVKM. V dropped 10 bases and J dropped 1 base, with 17 bases sitting between them. The CDR3 spans 14 residues. CDR3 coding DNA: TGTGCCACCTACGGGGCAGGGAGATCCTACGAGCAGTACTTC. Encoded protein: CATYGAGRSYEQYF.

The V gene is TRBV4-2, the J gene TRBJ2-5, with a possible D match to TRBD2 (6 bases). Deletions cut 0 bases from V and 8 bases from J, with 10 bases between. The CDR3 spans 13 residues. From germline, CDR1 is LGHNA and CDR2 YNFKEQ. CDR3 sequence: CASSQDRAGTQYF. For the CDR3, the DNA is TGTGCCAGCAGCCAAGATAGGGCGGGAACCCAGTACTTC.